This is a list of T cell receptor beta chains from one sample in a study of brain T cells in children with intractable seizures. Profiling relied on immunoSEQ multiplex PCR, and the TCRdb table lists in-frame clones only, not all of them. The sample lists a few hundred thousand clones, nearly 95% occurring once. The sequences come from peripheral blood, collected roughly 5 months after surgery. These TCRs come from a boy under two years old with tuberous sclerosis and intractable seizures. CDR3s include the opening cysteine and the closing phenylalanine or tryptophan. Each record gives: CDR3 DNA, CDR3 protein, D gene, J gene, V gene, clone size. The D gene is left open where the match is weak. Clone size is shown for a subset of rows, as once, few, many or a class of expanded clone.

CDR3nt: TGTGCCAGCATGTCGGGGGGGATACCAGATACGCAGTATTTT
CDR3aa: CASMSGGIPDTQYF
d_gene: TRBD2
j_gene: TRBJ2-3
v_gene: TRBV11-2
abundance: NA

CDR3nt: TGTGCCAGCAGCGACAGGGGGGGAGGCTACACCTTC
CDR3aa: CASSDRGGGYTF
d_gene: TRBD1
j_gene: TRBJ1-2
v_gene: TRBV9
abundance: NA

CDR3nt: TGTGCCAGCGGTACCAGGGGGCGTTATGGCTACACCTTC
CDR3aa: CASGTRGRYGYTF
d_gene: TRBD1
j_gene: TRBJ1-2
v_gene: TRBV6-5
abundance: NA

CDR3nt: TGTGCCAGCAGTGGACTCCCGCGTGAGCAGTACTTC
CDR3aa: CASSGLPREQYF
d_gene: NA
j_gene: TRBJ2-7
v_gene: TRBV12-3/TRBV12-4
abundance: NA

CDR3nt: TGTGCCAGCAGTTTCATGGGACAGGGGAACACTGAAGCTTTCTTT
CDR3aa: CASSFMGQGNTEAFF
d_gene: TRBD1
j_gene: TRBJ1-1
v_gene: TRBV6-5
abundance: NA

CDR3nt: TGTGCCAGCAGCGTAGGGTCCTTTAGCGAGGAAAAACTGTTTTTT
CDR3aa: CASSVGSFSEEKLFF
d_gene: NA
j_gene: TRBJ1-4
v_gene: TRBV9
abundance: NA

CDR3nt: TGTGCCAGCAGGCGATCGGCGACTGGGCTGACAACGGGCTACGAGCAGTACTTC
CDR3aa: CASRRSATGLTTGYEQYF
d_gene: NA
j_gene: TRBJ2-7
v_gene: TRBV11-2
abundance: once

CDR3nt: TGTGCCAGCAGCAGACCCCTAGCGGGATCCTACGAGCAGTACTTC
CDR3aa: CASSRPLAGSYEQYF
d_gene: TRBD2
j_gene: TRBJ2-7
v_gene: TRBV7-9
abundance: NA

CDR3nt: TGCGCCAGCACTACCAGCGCCTCTAAGCAGTTCTTC
CDR3aa: CASTTSASKQFF
d_gene: NA
j_gene: TRBJ2-1
v_gene: TRBV5-1
abundance: NA

CDR3nt: TGTGCCAGCAGTTCCGCGACACCTTCTGGAAACACCATATATTTT
CDR3aa: CASSSATPSGNTIYF
d_gene: NA
j_gene: TRBJ1-3
v_gene: TRBV6-5
abundance: NA

CDR3nt: TGTGCCTGGACGGAGACAGGCGGATATTCACCCCTCCACTTT
CDR3aa: CAWTETGGYSPLHF
d_gene: NA
j_gene: TRBJ1-6
v_gene: TRBV30
abundance: NA

CDR3nt: TGCGCCAGCAGCTTGGCCGGCAGCTCTGGAAACACCATATATTTT
CDR3aa: CASSLAGSSGNTIYF
d_gene: NA
j_gene: TRBJ1-3
v_gene: TRBV5-1
abundance: NA

CDR3nt: TGTGCCAGCAGTTCCGGGGGGGGGACAACGGATGGCTACACCTTC
CDR3aa: CASSSGGGTTDGYTF
d_gene: NA
j_gene: TRBJ1-2
v_gene: TRBV6-6
abundance: NA